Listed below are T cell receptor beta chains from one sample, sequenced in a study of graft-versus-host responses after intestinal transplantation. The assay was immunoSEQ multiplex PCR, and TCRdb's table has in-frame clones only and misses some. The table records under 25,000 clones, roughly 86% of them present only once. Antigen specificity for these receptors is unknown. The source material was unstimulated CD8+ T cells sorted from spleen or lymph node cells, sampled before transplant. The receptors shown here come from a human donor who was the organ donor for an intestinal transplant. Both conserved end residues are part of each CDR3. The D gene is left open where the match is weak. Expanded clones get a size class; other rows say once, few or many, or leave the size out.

CDR3nt: TGTGCCGCCCGGGGGGACGAGCAGTACTTC
CDR3aa: CAARGDEQYF
d_gene: TRBD2
len: 10
v_gene: TRBV5-3
j_gene: TRBJ2-7
abundance: once

CDR3nt: TGTGCCAGCAGCTTACTTGCGGACACCGGGGAGCTGTTTTTT
CDR3aa: CASSLLADTGELFF
d_gene: NA
len: 14
v_gene: TRBV13
j_gene: TRBJ2-2
abundance: NA

CDR3nt: TGTGCCAGCAGCTTGGGGTTACTAGCGGAACCCTACGAGCAGTACTTC
CDR3aa: CASSLGLLAEPYEQYF
d_gene: TRBD2
len: 16
v_gene: TRBV5-6
j_gene: TRBJ2-7
abundance: NA

CDR3nt: TGTGCCAGCAGCGACTTTAGCGGAACTAGCACAGATACGCAGTATTTT
CDR3aa: CASSDFSGTSTDTQYF
d_gene: NA
len: 16
v_gene: TRBV7-8
j_gene: TRBJ2-3
abundance: NA

CDR3nt: TGTGCCAGCAGCTTAGATAGCCGGTTAGCGGGGATCTACGAGCAGTACTTC
CDR3aa: CASSLDSRLAGIYEQYF
d_gene: TRBD2
len: 17
v_gene: TRBV11-3
j_gene: TRBJ2-7
abundance: NA

CDR3nt: TGTGCCAGCAGCCCAACGGAGCAGTTTTCCTACGAGCAGTACTTC
CDR3aa: CASSPTEQFSYEQYF
d_gene: NA
len: 15
v_gene: TRBV9
j_gene: TRBJ2-7
abundance: NA

CDR3nt: TGTGCCAGCAGTTTATACGAGCAGTACTTC
CDR3aa: CASSLYEQYF
d_gene: NA
len: 10
v_gene: TRBV27
j_gene: TRBJ2-7
abundance: NA

CDR3nt: TGTGCCAGCAGTTCGTCGGGAAACACTGAAGCTTTCTTT
CDR3aa: CASSSSGNTEAFF
d_gene: NA
len: 13
v_gene: TRBV6-5
j_gene: TRBJ1-1
abundance: NA

CDR3nt: TGTGCCATCAGTGAGGGAAACAGGGGAGATGAGCAGTTCTTC
CDR3aa: CAISEGNRGDEQFF
d_gene: TRBD1
len: 14
v_gene: TRBV10-3
j_gene: TRBJ2-1
abundance: once

CDR3nt: TGTGCCAGCAGCCCGAGGGGGGGGGCCTACGAGCAGTACTTC
CDR3aa: CASSPRGGAYEQYF
d_gene: NA
len: 14
v_gene: TRBV7-8
j_gene: TRBJ2-7
abundance: NA

CDR3nt: TGTGCCAGCAGTCCCATTGATAGCAATCAGCCCCAGCATTTT
CDR3aa: CASSPIDSNQPQHF
d_gene: NA
len: 14
v_gene: TRBV28
j_gene: TRBJ1-5
abundance: NA

CDR3nt: TGTGCCAGCAGCCAAGGCCCGGGGGCGGGAGGTAATGAGCAGTTCTTC
CDR3aa: CASSQGPGAGGNEQFF
d_gene: TRBD2
len: 16
v_gene: TRBV4-2
j_gene: TRBJ2-1
abundance: few

CDR3nt: TGTGCCACCAGCAGAGATAAGACAGGGGGCTTGGGACCCCACGGGAATGAGCAGTTCTTC
CDR3aa: CATSRDKTGGLGPHGNEQFF
d_gene: TRBD1
len: 20
v_gene: TRBV15
j_gene: TRBJ2-1
abundance: once

CDR3nt: TGTGCCAGTAGTATTGCGGCAGATACGCAGTATTTT
CDR3aa: CASSIAADTQYF
d_gene: NA
len: 12
v_gene: TRBV19
j_gene: TRBJ2-3
abundance: NA

CDR3nt: TGTGCCATCAGTGAGAGTACGGGACAGCGAGCCCCCTACGAGCAGTACTTC
CDR3aa: CAISESTGQRAPYEQYF
d_gene: TRBD1
len: 17
v_gene: TRBV10-3
j_gene: TRBJ2-7
abundance: NA

CDR3nt: TGTGCCAGCAGCTTAAAAAGCAAGACCGGGACCGGGGAGCTGTTTTTT
CDR3aa: CASSLKSKTGTGELFF
d_gene: NA
len: 16
v_gene: TRBV7-6
j_gene: TRBJ2-2
abundance: NA

CDR3nt: TGTGCCAGCAGCTCCTTACTAGCGCCCCGGCAGTTCTTC
CDR3aa: CASSSLLAPRQFF
d_gene: TRBD2
len: 13
v_gene: TRBV7-6
j_gene: TRBJ2-1
abundance: NA

CDR3nt: TGTGCCAGCAGGGAAGCGGCAGGGGGAAATAGCAATCAGCCCCAGCATTTT
CDR3aa: CASREAAGGNSNQPQHF
d_gene: TRBD1
len: 17
v_gene: TRBV6-1
j_gene: TRBJ1-5
abundance: NA

CDR3nt: TGTGCCTGGGGGACCGGGACACTCGCGAACACCGGGGAGCTGTTTTTT
CDR3aa: CAWGTGTLANTGELFF
d_gene: NA
len: 16
v_gene: TRBV30
j_gene: TRBJ2-2
abundance: NA

CDR3nt: TGTGCCAGCAGCTTCTCGGCAGCCCCCTATGGCTACACCTTC
CDR3aa: CASSFSAAPYGYTF
d_gene: NA
len: 14
v_gene: TRBV7-2
j_gene: TRBJ1-2
abundance: NA

CDR3nt: TGCGCCAGCAGCCAAGTCGATGGGACAGATACGCAGTATTTT
CDR3aa: CASSQVDGTDTQYF
d_gene: NA
len: 14
v_gene: TRBV4-3
j_gene: TRBJ2-3
abundance: NA

CDR3nt: TGTGCCAGCACGCCCAACTACGAGCAGTACTTC
CDR3aa: CASTPNYEQYF
d_gene: NA
len: 11
v_gene: TRBV6-1
j_gene: TRBJ2-7
abundance: NA

CDR3nt: TGTGCCAGTAGTATCCCCATAGCGGGTAAAGGTCACGAGCAGTACTTC
CDR3aa: CASSIPIAGKGHEQYF
d_gene: TRBD2
len: 16
v_gene: TRBV19
j_gene: TRBJ2-7
abundance: NA

CDR3nt: TGTGCCAGCAGTCATAGGACTAGCGGGAGCCCCTCCTACAATGAGCAGTTCTTC
CDR3aa: CASSHRTSGSPSYNEQFF
d_gene: TRBD2
len: 18
v_gene: TRBV2
j_gene: TRBJ2-1
abundance: NA

CDR3nt: TGTGCCAGCAGCTTACTAGCGGGACCTAGCACAGATACGCAGTATTTT
CDR3aa: CASSLLAGPSTDTQYF
d_gene: TRBD2
len: 16
v_gene: TRBV7-6
j_gene: TRBJ2-3
abundance: NA

CDR3nt: TGTGCCAGCCAGGTGTTAGCGGGCTACAATGAGCAGTTCTTC
CDR3aa: CASQVLAGYNEQFF
d_gene: TRBD2
len: 14
v_gene: TRBV27
j_gene: TRBJ2-1
abundance: NA

CDR3nt: TGTGCCAGCGGGGCTGGACAGGGGGACACTGAAGCTTTCTTT
CDR3aa: CASGAGQGDTEAFF
d_gene: TRBD1
len: 14
v_gene: TRBV28
j_gene: TRBJ1-1
abundance: NA

CDR3nt: TGTGCCTCGAAGGGATCTCCTTTCTATGGCTACACCTTC
CDR3aa: CASKGSPFYGYTF
d_gene: NA
len: 13
v_gene: TRBV7-2
j_gene: TRBJ1-2
abundance: NA

CDR3nt: TGTGCCAGCAGCTCGACAGGGGGAACCTACAATGAGCAGTTCTTC
CDR3aa: CASSSTGGTYNEQFF
d_gene: TRBD1
len: 15
v_gene: TRBV7-9
j_gene: TRBJ2-1
abundance: NA

CDR3nt: TGTGCCAGCAGTCTACGACAGGGGACCGGGGAGCTGTTTTTT
CDR3aa: CASSLRQGTGELFF
d_gene: TRBD1
len: 14
v_gene: TRBV27
j_gene: TRBJ2-2
abundance: NA

CDR3nt: TGTGCCAGCAGCCCCGACGTGGCGTCAGTCCATGAGCAGTTCTTC
CDR3aa: CASSPDVASVHEQFF
d_gene: NA
len: 15
v_gene: TRBV7-6
j_gene: TRBJ2-1
abundance: NA

CDR3nt: TGTGCCAGCAGTTTGTATACATCCTACGAGCAGTACTTC
CDR3aa: CASSLYTSYEQYF
d_gene: NA
len: 13
v_gene: TRBV27
j_gene: TRBJ2-7
abundance: NA

CDR3nt: TGTGCCAGCAGCTTAAAGCTAAGACTAGCGGTCCAAGAGACCCAGTACTTC
CDR3aa: CASSLKLRLAVQETQYF
d_gene: TRBD2
len: 17
v_gene: TRBV7-8
j_gene: TRBJ2-5
abundance: NA

CDR3nt: TGTGCCAGCAGTGAAGCGCGGACAGGGGGCGAGCAGTACTTC
CDR3aa: CASSEARTGGEQYF
d_gene: TRBD1
len: 14
v_gene: TRBV6-1
j_gene: TRBJ2-7
abundance: NA

CDR3nt: TGTGCCAGCAGTTTGGGGGACAGGTACAATGAGCAGTTCTTC
CDR3aa: CASSLGDRYNEQFF
d_gene: TRBD1
len: 14
v_gene: TRBV27
j_gene: TRBJ2-1
abundance: NA

CDR3nt: TGCGCCAGCAGCCAAGATCATGCGGGAGCCACCTACGAGCAGTACTTC
CDR3aa: CASSQDHAGATYEQYF
d_gene: TRBD2
len: 16
v_gene: TRBV4-1
j_gene: TRBJ2-7
abundance: NA

CDR3nt: TGTGCCACCAGCAGGGCCGACAGCCTTAACTATGGCTACACCTTC
CDR3aa: CATSRADSLNYGYTF
d_gene: NA
len: 15
v_gene: TRBV15
j_gene: TRBJ1-2
abundance: NA

CDR3nt: TGTGCCAGCAGCCCGACATACAGCTCTGGAAACACCATATATTTT
CDR3aa: CASSPTYSSGNTIYF
d_gene: NA
len: 15
v_gene: TRBV5-5
j_gene: TRBJ1-3
abundance: NA

CDR3nt: TGCGCCAGCAGCCCACAAAACACCGGGGAGCTGTTTTTT
CDR3aa: CASSPQNTGELFF
d_gene: NA
len: 13
v_gene: TRBV4-1
j_gene: TRBJ2-2
abundance: few

CDR3nt: TGTGCCAGCAGCTTGGATTCCGAGCAGTTCTTC
CDR3aa: CASSLDSEQFF
d_gene: NA
len: 11
v_gene: TRBV7-6
j_gene: TRBJ2-1
abundance: NA

CDR3nt: TGTGCCAGCAGCTTAATCGAGACCCAGTACTTC
CDR3aa: CASSLIETQYF
d_gene: NA
len: 11
v_gene: TRBV11-2
j_gene: TRBJ2-5
abundance: NA

CDR3nt: TGTGCCAGCAGTCCCCCGGAGTTCTCCTACGAGCAGTACTTC
CDR3aa: CASSPPEFSYEQYF
d_gene: NA
len: 14
v_gene: TRBV2
j_gene: TRBJ2-7
abundance: NA

CDR3nt: TGTGCCAGCAGTTTAGGGACTAGTTTAAGGGAGGATACGCAGTATTTT
CDR3aa: CASSLGTSLREDTQYF
d_gene: TRBD2
len: 16
v_gene: TRBV28
j_gene: TRBJ2-3
abundance: NA

CDR3nt: TGTGCCATCAGTGAGAGCGGGGGCACAGATACGCAGTATTTT
CDR3aa: CAISESGGTDTQYF
d_gene: TRBD2
len: 14
v_gene: TRBV10-3
j_gene: TRBJ2-3
abundance: NA

CDR3nt: TGCGCCAGCAGCCAACTAGCGGGGGGCACAGATACGCAGTATTTT
CDR3aa: CASSQLAGGTDTQYF
d_gene: TRBD2
len: 15
v_gene: TRBV4-1
j_gene: TRBJ2-3
abundance: NA

CDR3nt: TGTGCCAGCAGCTTAGTTGAGACAAGAATGAAACTGTTTTTT
CDR3aa: CASSLVETRMKLFF
d_gene: NA
len: 14
v_gene: TRBV7-9
j_gene: TRBJ1-4
abundance: NA

CDR3nt: TGCGCCAGCAGCTTGGGACTAGCGGGGGTGCGTGGGACCCAGTACTTC
CDR3aa: CASSLGLAGVRGTQYF
d_gene: TRBD2
len: 16
v_gene: TRBV5-1
j_gene: TRBJ2-5
abundance: NA

CDR3nt: TGTGCCAGCAGGGAGGCCGGGCTGGGGAATGGCTACACCTTC
CDR3aa: CASREAGLGNGYTF
d_gene: NA
len: 14
v_gene: TRBV6-5
j_gene: TRBJ1-2
abundance: NA

CDR3nt: TGTGCCAGCAGTGCCTATGGGACCCAGTACTTC
CDR3aa: CASSAYGTQYF
d_gene: NA
len: 11
v_gene: TRBV27
j_gene: TRBJ2-5
abundance: NA